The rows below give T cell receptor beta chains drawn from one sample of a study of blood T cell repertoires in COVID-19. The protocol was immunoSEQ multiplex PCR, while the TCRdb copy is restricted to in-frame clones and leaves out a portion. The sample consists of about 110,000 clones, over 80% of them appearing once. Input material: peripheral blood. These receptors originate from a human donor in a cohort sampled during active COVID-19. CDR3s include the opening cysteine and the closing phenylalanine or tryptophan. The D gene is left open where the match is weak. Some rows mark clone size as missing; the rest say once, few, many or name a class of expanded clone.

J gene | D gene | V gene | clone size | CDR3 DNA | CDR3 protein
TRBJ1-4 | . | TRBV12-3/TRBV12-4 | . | TGTGCCAGCAGCACAAAGGAAAAACTGTTTTTT | CASSTKEKLFF
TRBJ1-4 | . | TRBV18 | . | TGTGCCAGCTCACCACAGAACGGGGAAAAACTGTTTTTT | CASSPQNGEKLFF
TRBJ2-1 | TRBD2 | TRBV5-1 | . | TGCGCCAGCAGCCAAAGCGGGGCCCCATTCAATGAGCAGTTCTTC | CASSQSGAPFNEQFF
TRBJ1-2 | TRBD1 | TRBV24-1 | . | TGTGCCACCAGTGATCCGGGACAGGGCGTGCATGGCTACACCTTC | CATSDPGQGVHGYTF
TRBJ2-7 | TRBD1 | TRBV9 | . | TGTGCCAGCAGCGCAGGTTTCGGACAGGGTCTTTACGAGCAGTACTTC | CASSAGFGQGLYEQYF
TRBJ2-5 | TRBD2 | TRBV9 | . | TGTGCCAGCAGCGTAGCGGGGGGGGCCAGGGAGACCCAGTACTTC | CASSVAGGARETQYF
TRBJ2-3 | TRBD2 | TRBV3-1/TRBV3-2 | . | TGTGCCAGCAGCCCCGGCGCTAGCGGGAGGGGCACAGATACGCAGTATTTT | CASSPGASGRGTDTQYF
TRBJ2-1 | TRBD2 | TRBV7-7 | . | TGTGCTAGCAGCCCCCGGCTAGCGGGGGAATACAATGAGCAGTTCTTC | CASSPRLAGEYNEQFF
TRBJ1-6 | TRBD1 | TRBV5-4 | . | TGTGCCAGCAGCTCGGCCGGGACAGGGTTTAGGGCCCTCCACTTT | CASSSAGTGFRALHF
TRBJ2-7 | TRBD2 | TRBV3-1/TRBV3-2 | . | TGTGCCAGCAGCCCCAGTAGGGCGGGAGTATCCTACGAGCAGTACTTC | CASSPSRAGVSYEQYF
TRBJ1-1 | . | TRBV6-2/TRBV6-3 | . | TGTGCCAGCAGTTACGCCCGAAGAGAGTCTGAAGCTTTCTTT | CASSYARRESEAFF
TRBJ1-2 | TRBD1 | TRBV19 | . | TGTGCCAGTAGTCCCGGGACAGGGGATGGCTACACCTTC | CASSPGTGDGYTF
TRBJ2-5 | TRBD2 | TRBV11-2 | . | TGTGCCAGCAGCCGCGGGGGGGCGGAAGAGACCCAGTACTTC | CASSRGGAEETQYF
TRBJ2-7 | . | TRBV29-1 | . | TGCAGCGTTGTGTTACAGGGAGGGTCCGAGCAGTACTTC | CSVVLQGGSEQYF
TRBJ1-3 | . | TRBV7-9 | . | TGTGCCAGCAGCACGATCGGAGGCAGTTCTGGAAACACCATATATTTT | CASSTIGGSSGNTIYF
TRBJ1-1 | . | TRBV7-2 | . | TGTGCCAGCAGCGAAAGGTTCGGGGATAGCACTGAAGCTTTCTTT | CASSERFGDSTEAFF
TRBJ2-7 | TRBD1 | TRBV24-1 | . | TGTGCCACCAGTGACCCCGGGACAGGGGTCATCGAGCAGTACTTC | CATSDPGTGVIEQYF
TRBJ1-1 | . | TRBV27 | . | TGTGCCAGCAGTTTATTGTTAGGGGCGAACACTGAAGCTTTCTTT | CASSLLLGANTEAFF
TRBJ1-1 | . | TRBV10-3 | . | TGTGCCATCAGTGAGTCCCTACGCCAGGTGAACACTGAAGCTTTCTTT | CAISESLRQVNTEAFF
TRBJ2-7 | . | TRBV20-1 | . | TGCAGTGCTAGTTGGAGCTCCTACGAGCAGTACTTC | CSASWSSYEQYF
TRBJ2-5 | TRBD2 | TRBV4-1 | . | TGCGCCAGCAGCCAAGGCCTAGCGGGAACTATAGAGACCCAGTACTTC | CASSQGLAGTIETQYF
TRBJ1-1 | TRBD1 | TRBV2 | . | TGTGCCAGCAGTCCGGGACAGGGGAAGACTGAAGCTTTCTTT | CASSPGQGKTEAFF
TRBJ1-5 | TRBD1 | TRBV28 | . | TGTGCCAGCCAGGGGGCAATGGTTCAGCCCCAGCATTTT | CASQGAMVQPQHF
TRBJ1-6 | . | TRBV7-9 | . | TGTGCCAGCAGCTTAGAGGAGGGGAATTCACCCCTCCACTTT | CASSLEEGNSPLHF
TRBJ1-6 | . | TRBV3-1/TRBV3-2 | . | TGTGCCAGCAGCCAGCGGGATTCACCCCTCCACTTT | CASSQRDSPLHF
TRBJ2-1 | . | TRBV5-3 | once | TGTGCCAGAAGCCCAAACCCCGGGACTTGTGCTGAGCAGTTCTTC | CARSPNPGTCAEQFF
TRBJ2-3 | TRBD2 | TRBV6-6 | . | TGTGCCAGCCGGAGCGGGGGGGCCACAGATACGCAGTATTTT | CASRSGGATDTQYF
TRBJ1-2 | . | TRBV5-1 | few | TGCGCCAGCAGCTCTAACAGGGCATCCGAGGGCTACACCTTC | CASSSNRASEGYTF
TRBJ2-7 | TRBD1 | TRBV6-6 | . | TGTGCCAGCAGGCAACCGGGACAGGGTCTCTACGAGCAGTACTTC | CASRQPGQGLYEQYF
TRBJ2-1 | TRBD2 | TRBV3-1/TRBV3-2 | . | TGTGCCAGCAGCCAACTAGCGGGGGGGCCCCATGAGCAGTTCTTC | CASSQLAGGPHEQFF
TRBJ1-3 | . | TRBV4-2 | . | TGTGCCAGCAGCCAAGAGGCCGGGGGATCTGGAAACACCATATATTTT | CASSQEAGGSGNTIYF
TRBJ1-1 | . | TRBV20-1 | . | TGCAGTGCTAGAGATGCGACAGTAGCTTTCTTT | CSARDATVAFF
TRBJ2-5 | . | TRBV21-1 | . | TGTGCCAGGGGGACAGGGGGCATGGAAGAGACCCAGTACTTC | CARGTGGMEETQYF
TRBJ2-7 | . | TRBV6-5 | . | TGTGCCAGCAGTTACACCCGCAGGGACGAGCAGTACTTC | CASSYTRRDEQYF
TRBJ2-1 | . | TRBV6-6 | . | TGTGCCAGCAGTTACCGGGGTGAGCAGTTCTTC | CASSYRGEQFF
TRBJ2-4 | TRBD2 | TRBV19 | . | TGTGCCAGCGCGACGTTGGGACTAGCGGGGGGCGGGGCCAAAAACATTCAGTACTTC | CASATLGLAGGGAKNIQYF